This TCR beta chain comes out of a study of T cells in Graves' hyperthyroidism and ophthalmopathy. The CDR3 is made up of 14 amino acids. Trimming removed 2 bases from V and 7 bases from J, with 12 bases in between. The germline V gene encodes CDR1 KGHSH and CDR2 LQKENI. Regions amplified from RNA transcripts were the TCR beta CDR3 regions. The HTBI primer set was used in a first-round RT-PCR of the TCR CDR3. TCRdb itself ran the multiplex PCR reads through MiXCR, one entry per CDR3 protein. Here the sample spans 200,000 to 250,000 distinct CDR3 sequences, more than 15% being singletons. This rearrangement joins TRBV18 to TRBJ2-1, with D possibly TRBD1 on 5 matching bases. The TCR comes from a man aged 50 to 60 with Graves' hyperthyroidism. Material for sequencing was blood. The CDR3 DNA follows: TGTGCCAGCTCACCAATCAGCACAGGTAATGAGCAGTTCTTC. Translated, it gives CASSPISTGNEQFF.